What follows are 32 T cell receptor beta chains derived from one specimen sequenced in a study of blood T cells in healthy people across ages. Primers used in a second PCR of roughly 7 to 11 cycles were a sample-barcoded 5' primer and a J-beta primer mix. TCRdb re-called the 5' RACE reads through MiXCR, storing one row per CDR3 protein. The sample has roughly 1.5 million distinct CDR3 sequences, approximately 39% seen once. The sequenced material came from blood. These receptors were taken from a woman younger than 30 in good health.

The V and J genes are TRBV15 and TRBJ2-7; perhaps TRBD1 as D (6 bases). Germline loops: CDR1 LNHNV, CDR2 YYDKDF (reference sequence). This CDR3 spans 15 amino acids. V was clipped by 0 bases and J by 3 bases, with 12 bases between them. The CDR3 here is CATSRDPGTSYEQYF. The CDR3 DNA reads TGTGCCACCAGCAGAGATCCCGGGACAAGCTACGAGCAGTACTTC.

This clonotype was recorded a few times. The chain couples TRBV20-1 to TRBJ2-5, with 8 bases aligning to TRBD2. This CDR3 region has 15 residues. V shed 6 bases and J 5 bases; nucleotides not matched to a gene: 14. CDR1 is DFQATT and CDR2 is SNEGSKA in the germline V gene (reference sequence). The CDR3: CSAVKPGLGGETQYF. In nucleotides, the CDR3 is TGCAGTGCAGTCAAACCGGGACTAGGAGGGGAGACCCAGTACTTC.

The DNA for the CDR3 is TGCAGCGTTGAATCGCGGGGGGTGGGAGGGAACACTGAAGCTTTCTTT. Protein: CSVESRGVGGNTEAFF. The V gene is TRBV29-1, the J gene TRBJ1-1; D is perhaps TRBD1 (5 bases). Germline lookup yields CDR1 SQVTM and CDR2 ANQGSEA. V was pared by 2 bases and J by 1 base, with 17 bases between. The CDR3 is 16 amino acids.

The J gene is TRBJ2-7, the V gene TRBV7-2; unclear D gene. CDR1 is SGHTA and CDR2 is FQGNSA in the germline V gene. The length of the CDR3 is 15 residues. The germline V and J ends were trimmed by 0 bases and 0 bases, with 9 bases remaining between them. The CDR3 sequence: CASSLAGFDSYEQYF. CDR3 in DNA: TGTGCCAGCAGCTTAGCGGGGTTCGACTCCTACGAGCAGTACTTC.

The chain combines TRBV7-2 with TRBJ2-3; D is possibly TRBD1 or TRBD2 (5 bases each). Trimming took 3 bases from V and 2 from J, leaving 12 bases between them. The CDR3 spans 15 residues. Germline-derived CDR1 and CDR2 are SGHTA and FQGNSA. The CDR3 sequence: CASSLYYGATDTQYF. CDR3 nucleotide sequence: TGTGCCAGCAGCTTGTATTACGGGGCCACAGATACGCAGTATTTT.

The chain couples TRBV2 to TRBJ1-6; no clear D. CDR1 is SNHLY, CDR2 FYNNEI, per germline. The V and J ends lost 1 base and 9 bases respectively, with 4 bases between them. The CDR3 contains 12 residues. As DNA, the CDR3 is TGTGCCAGCAGTGAAGGGTTTTCACCCCTCCACTTT. The encoded protein is CASSEGFSPLHF.

Turning to this clonotype: This may stem from a read error, because a much larger clone lies one nucleotide away. The chain joins TRBV25-1 to TRBJ2-7, with D tentatively TRBD1 (6 bases). The CDR3 covers 13 residues. Per the germline V gene, CDR1 is MGHDK and CDR2 is SYGVNS. The germline V and J ends were trimmed by 6 bases and 0 bases, with 9 bases remaining between them. DNA of the CDR3: TGTGCCAGCAGCGCAGGGGCCTCCTACGAGCAGTACTTC. Its protein product is CASSAGASYEQYF.

Regarding this clonotype: Relative to the germline gene, one junction end is altered; a read error may explain this. J is TRBJ2-1 and V is TRBV4-2; D might be TRBD1 (5 bases). CDR3 length equals 12 residues. Germline loops: CDR1 LGHNA, CDR2 YNFKEQ. CDR3 sequence (DNA): TGTGCCAGCGGCCAAGGGGATAATGAGCAGTTCTTC. Translation gives CASGQGDNEQFF.

The V call is TRBV15, the J call TRBJ1-2; 7 bases map to TRBD1. CDR3 size: 14 residues. V shed 0 bases, J shed 7 bases, and the junction held 5 bases outside the gene matches. Germline-derived CDR1 and CDR2 are LNHNV and YYDKDF (reference sequence). As DNA, the CDR3 is TGTGCCACCAGCAGAGATACCGCAGGGGGTGGCTACACCTTC. Its translation: CATSRDTAGGGYTF.

This clonotype was recorded once. J is TRBJ2-1 and V is TRBV24-1; maybe TRBD1 (6 bases). The CDR3 spans 15 residues. The V end lost 0 bases, the J end lost 5 bases, and 10 bases lay between the germline ends. Germline values: CDR1 KGHDR, CDR2 SFDVKD. The CDR3 here is CATSDLGDKNNEQFF. Written as DNA, the CDR3 is TGTGCCACCAGTGATTTGGGGGACAAGAACAATGAGCAGTTCTTC.

The DNA of the CDR3 is TGTGCCAGCAGCTCCTCCGGACAGGGGTGGGACACTGAAGCTTTCTTT. This codes for CASSSSGQGWDTEAFF. V gene TRBV27 combines with J gene TRBJ1-1, with 9 nucleotides matching TRBD1. The germline gives CDR1 MNHEY, CDR2 SMNVEV (reference sequence). The CDR3 loop spans 16 amino acids. V was pared by 6 bases and J by 3 bases, with 11 bases of the junction left unmatched.

The genes are TRBV20-1 and TRBJ2-1; D might be TRBD2 (6 bases). Trimming cost V 5 bases and J 0 bases, with 14 bases left between them. The CDR3 is 15 amino acids. Germline V gene data show CDR1 as DFQATT and CDR2 as SNEGSKA (reference sequence). For the CDR3, the DNA is TGCAGTGCTCCAGTTAGCGGAGGCTCCTACAATGAGCAGTTCTTC. It codes for CSAPVSGGSYNEQFF.

This clonotype was detected only a few times. The rearrangement joins TRBV6-2 or TRBV6-3 to TRBJ2-6; D uncertain. Trimming removed 11 bases from V and 0 bases from J, with 11 bases in between. Per the germline V gene, CDR1 is MNHEY and CDR2 is SVGEGT. This CDR3 comprises 14 residues. The CDR3: CASAADSGANVLTF. The CDR3 DNA reads TGTGCCTCGGCAGCTGACTCTGGGGCCAACGTCCTGACTTTC.

This chain connects TRBV6-2 or TRBV6-3 to TRBJ2-1, with a possible D match to TRBD1 (5 bases). Germline V gene sequence: CDR1 MNHEY, CDR2 SVGEGT. This CDR3 is built from 16 residues. The ends were cut back, 6 bases at V and 0 bases at J, with 15 bases in the middle. Written as DNA, the CDR3 is TGTGCCAGCAGAAGATCCAGGGCGAGCTCCTACAATGAGCAGTTCTTC. This gives the protein CASRRSRASSYNEQFF.

The rearrangement links TRBV12-5 to TRBJ2-5; 7 nucleotides match TRBD1. Judging by the DNA end, TRBJ2-1 fits better; the J call may be wrong. Per germline, CDR1 LGHNT and CDR2 FRNRAP. The CDR3 is 15 residues long. For the CDR3, the DNA is TGTGCTAGTGCTCTGAGGGGGCTAGACCAAGAGACCCAGTTCTTC. Protein: CASALRGLDQETQFF.

The chain couples TRBV7-2 to TRBJ2-7; TRBD1 agrees at 9 bases. There are 14 residues in the CDR3. V trimming: 4 bases; J trimming: 2 bases; junction bases outside the gene matches: 3. The V gene's germline CDR1 is SGHTA and CDR2 FQGNSA. CDR3 protein: CASSSDRGAYEQYF. The CDR3 DNA reads TGTGCCAGCAGCTCGGACAGGGGAGCCTACGAGCAGTACTTC.

J is TRBJ2-4 and V is TRBV12-3 or TRBV12-4; D is ambiguous. Deletions cut 4 bases from V and 5 bases from J, with 15 bases between. The CDR3 runs to 15 residues. CDR3 sequence reads: CASSYILGVQNIQYF. CDR3 DNA sequence: TGTGCCAGCAGTTATATTTTGGGCGTACAAAACATTCAGTACTTC.

This sequence joins TRBV2 and TRBJ1-1; a possible D gene is TRBD1 (5 bases). The CDR3 has 8 amino acids. Germline V gene sequence: CDR1 SNHLY, CDR2 FYNNEI. Written as DNA, the CDR3 is TGTAGGGGAACTGAAGCTTTCTTT. It is translated as CRGTEAFF.

The genes are TRBV29-1 and TRBJ2-3; D may match TRBD1 or TRBD2 (6 bases each). Trimming removed 2 bases from V and 4 bases from J, with 16 bases in between. CDR1 and CDR2 (germline): SQVTM, ANQGSEA. CDR3 length: 15 residues. CDR3 DNA sequence: TGCAGCGTTGAACCGGGGGCAGGGACGCCAGATACGCAGTATTTT. Translated: CSVEPGAGTPDTQYF.

In DNA form, the CDR3 reads TGTGCCAGTCTGATTAGGGGGAATGAGCAGTTCTTC. It translates to CASLIRGNEQFF. The chain combines TRBV5-6 with TRBJ2-1, with D tentatively TRBD1 (6 bases). CDR3 length: 12 residues. Trimming pared 8 bases from V and 7 bases from J, leaving 13 bases between. Per the germline V gene, CDR1 is SGHDT and CDR2 is YYEEEE. The complete variable domain, with remaining parts taken from reference TRBV5-6 and TRBJ2-1, reads DAGVTQSPTHLIKTRGQQVTLRCSPKSGHDTVSWYQQALGQGPQFIFQYYEEEERQRGNFPDRFSGHQFPNYSSELNVNALLLGDSALYLCASLIRGNEQFFGPGTRLTVL.

This clonotype was found a few times. This chain uses TRBV5-1 with TRBJ1-1; TRBD1 aligns across 9 bases. The junction had 4 bases not matched to a gene; V was cut back by 6 bases and J by 4 bases. The CDR3 loop spans 13 amino acids. Per germline, CDR1 SGHRS and CDR2 YFSETQ. The CDR3 DNA reads TGCGCCAGCAATTCGGACAGGGGCACTGAAGCTTTCTTT. Translated, it gives CASNSDRGTEAFF. The whole variable domain, filled in from reference TRBV5-1 and TRBJ1-1, reads KAGVTQTPRYLIKTRGQQVTLSCSPISGHRSVSWYQQTPGQGLQFLFEYFSETQRNKGNFPGRFSGRQFSNSRSEMNVSTLELGDSALYLCASNSDRGTEAFFGQGTRLTVV.

The CDR3 bases are TGTGCCAGCAGCGCGCGGGACGGGAGAAACACCATATATTTT. Its protein is CASSARDGRNTIYF. The chain couples TRBV7-9 to TRBJ1-3; TRBD1 might be the D (5 bases). V lost 5 bases and J 5 bases, leaving 13 bases between the germline ends. This CDR3 is 14 amino acids long. Per germline, CDR1 SEHNR and CDR2 FQNEAQ (reference sequence).

This chain links TRBV6-5 with TRBJ2-3; no firm D call. V lost 0 bases and J lost 4, with 5 bases in between. The CDR3 loop spans 13 amino acids. CDR1 is MNHEY and CDR2 is SVGAGI in the germline V gene. CDR3 sequence reads: CASSYSKADTQYF. The DNA for the CDR3 is TGTGCCAGCAGTTACTCGAAAGCAGATACGCAGTATTTT.

The chain recombines TRBV7-9 with TRBJ2-1, with 11 bases fitting TRBD1. The V gene's germline CDR1 is SEHNR and CDR2 FQNEAQ (reference sequence). The V and J ends lost 4 bases and 5 bases, in that order; junction bases with no gene match: 4. This CDR3 has 15 residues. The DNA for the CDR3 is TGTGCCAGCAGCTCAGGACAGGGGGCAGACAATGAGCAGTTCTTC. This encodes CASSSGQGADNEQFF. Variable domain in full (rest from reference TRBV7-9 and TRBJ2-1): DTGVSQNPRHKITKRGQNVTFRCDPISEHNRLYWYRQTLGQGPEFLTYFQNEAQLEKSRLLSDRFSAERPKGSFSTLEIQRTEQGDSAMYLCASSSGQGADNEQFFGPGTRLTVL.

There are many counts of this clonotype. The chain has TRBV20-1 and TRBJ2-7, with 7 bases lining up with TRBD1. This CDR3 has 13 amino acids. Germline V gene lookup returns CDR1 DFQATT and CDR2 SNEGSKA (reference sequence). The V and J ends lost 4 bases and 0 bases, in that order; junction bases with no gene match: 3. CDR3 coding DNA: TGCAGTGCTACCCGGGACAGCTCCTACGAGCAGTACTTC. Amino acids: CSATRDSSYEQYF.

This clonotype was observed a few times. The CDR3 sequence: CASSQGSTGDNEQFF. In DNA, the CDR3 is TGTGCCAGCAGCCAAGGTTCGACTGGGGACAATGAGCAGTTCTTC. The rearrangement links TRBV3-1 to TRBJ2-1, with no clear D. V was shortened by 1 base and J by 5 bases, with 12 bases between the two germline ends. The CDR3 is 15 amino acids. Germline CDR1 is LGHDT and CDR2 is YNNKEL (reference sequence).

The CDR3 protein is CASSFRTSSYQETQYF. In nucleotides, the CDR3 is TGTGCCAGCAGCTTTAGGACTAGCAGCTACCAAGAGACCCAGTACTTC. The chain combines TRBV7-9 with TRBJ2-5, with 8 bases aligning to TRBD2. J was trimmed by 0 bases and V by 3 bases; bases with no gene match: 6. The V gene's germline CDR1 is SEHNR and CDR2 FQNEAQ (reference sequence). CDR3 length: 16 residues.

This chain links TRBV4-1 with TRBJ2-5; 7 bases map to TRBD2. V was clipped by 2 bases and J by 4 bases; unmatched bases: 10. Germline V gene sequence: CDR1 MGHRA, CDR2 YSYEKL. This CDR3 has 16 residues. The CDR3, as DNA: TGCGCCAGCAGCCAACAACCGGGACTACCTCGAGAGACCCAGTACTTC. It is translated as CASSQQPGLPRETQYF.

Of note for this clonotype: The junction does not match germline at one end; this may be a read error. This chain connects TRBV7-2 to TRBJ2-1; TRBD2 matches at 11 bases. The CDR3 contains 15 residues. CDR1 is SGHTA, CDR2 FQGNSA, per germline. The CDR3 sequence is CVSILAGVLNNEQFF. The CDR3 DNA reads TGTGTCAGCATACTAGCGGGAGTCCTTAACAATGAGCAGTTCTTC.

The sample holds a few counts of this clonotype. This chain joins TRBV9 and TRBJ2-1, with 13 nucleotides matching TRBD2. Germline CDR1 is SGDLS and CDR2 is YYNGEE. The CDR3 consists of 15 residues. V was clipped by 2 bases and J by 10 bases; unmatched bases: 6. The chain's CDR3 is CASSVGLAGEGEQFF. The CDR3 DNA reads as TGTGCCAGCAGCGTTGGACTAGCGGGAGAGGGAGAGCAGTTCTTC.

V usage is TRBV4-2 and J usage is TRBJ2-7; no firm D call. This CDR3 is built from 14 residues. V lost 2 bases and J 0 bases, leaving 8 bases between the germline ends. From germline, CDR1 is LGHNA and CDR2 YNFKEQ. The DNA of the CDR3 is TGTGCCAGCAGCCAAATCCAGAGCTCCTACGAGCAGTACTTC. Its translation is CASSQIQSSYEQYF.

The chain carries TRBV19 and TRBJ1-2, with D uncertain. Germline CDR1 is LNHDA and CDR2 is SQIVND (reference sequence). The CDR3 contains 14 residues. V lost 7 bases to trimming and J lost 4 bases, with 16 bases between them. The CDR3, as DNA: TGTGCCAGTACCCCTATGGGCAGGACCTATGGCTACACCTTC. Translating gives CASTPMGRTYGYTF.